The clone carrying this TCR beta chain has just a few counts. Its target is not known. These data originate in a study of CD8+ T cells in alopecia areata. Germline V lookup: CDR1 SEHNR, CDR2 FQNEAQ (reference sequence). Trimming cost V 10 bases and J 5 bases; bases outside gene matches: 3. The CDR3 consists of 12 residues. Investigators isolated RNA and reverse transcribed it into cDNA to act as the sequencing template. The method was immunoSEQ multiplex PCR; TCRdb's version includes in-frame clones alone and lacks a portion of them. Among 200,000 to 250,000 clones listed, about 56% were seen once. Study-wide results and limits: For lesional scalp, especially alopecia totalis/universalis, clonality was higher than in normal scalp.

The V and J genes are TRBV7-9 and TRBJ1-4; 8 nucleotides agree with TRBD1. The clonotype originates from a human donor in good health. The specimen sequenced was CD8+ T cells sorted from blood. Written as DNA, the CDR3 is TGTGCCACGACAGGGGCCAATGAAAAACTGTTTTTT. It yields the protein CATTGANEKLFF.